Listed below are T cell receptor beta chains from one sample, sequenced in a study of shared clonotypes between healthy human individuals. The repertoire was sequenced with immunoSEQ multiplex PCR; TCRdb's copy has only in-frame clones and lacks some. The table has about 2.1 million clones, just under 95% seen once. The source material was naive CD8+ T cells from PBMCs. Receptors originate from a man between 18 and 29 years old in good health. Some clones in this sample may be carry-over from other donors' samples. The CDR3 runs from the conserved cysteine through the conserved F or W. Fields, in order: V gene, D gene, J gene, CDR3 DNA, CDR3 protein. A D gene is named only where the DNA matches it firmly.

>TRBV9|NA|TRBJ2-3
TGTGCCAGCAGCCCCCGTGAGGGGGACACAGATACGCAGTATTTT
CASSPREGDTDTQYF
>TRBV19|NA|TRBJ1-1
TGTGCCAGTACTCATAGGGCAACGCCGAACACTGAAGCTTTCTTT
CASTHRATPNTEAFF
>TRBV4-3|NA|TRBJ2-4
TGCGCCAGCAGCCAAGGGTCGGGGGAACCGACCATTCAGTACTTC
CASSQGSGEPTIQYF
>TRBV7-3|TRBD2|TRBJ2-1
TGTGCCAGCAGCTTAGACGGGACTAGTACCTACAATGAGCAGTTCTTC
CASSLDGTSTYNEQFF
>TRBV7-9|TRBD2|TRBJ2-1
TGTGCCAGCAGCCCAATGCCTACTAGCGGGGTATACAATGAGCAGTTCTTC
CASSPMPTSGVYNEQFF
>TRBV7-9|NA|TRBJ2-7
TGTGCCAGCAGCTTAGGTGCAGGAATCTACGAGCAGTACTTC
CASSLGAGIYEQYF
>TRBV7-8|TRBD2|TRBJ2-3
TGTGCCAGCAGCGAACGACTAGCGGGAGGCGCAGATACGCAGTATTTT
CASSERLAGGADTQYF
>TRBV30|NA|TRBJ2-7
TGTGCCTGGAGTGTACTTGGGGGAGTTGAGCAGTACTTC
CAWSVLGGVEQYF
>TRBV27|TRBD2|TRBJ2-7
TGTGCCAGCTCTGTAGCGGGAGAGGGGGTGAACGAGCAGTACTTC
CASSVAGEGVNEQYF
>TRBV15|NA|TRBJ2-2
TGTGCCACCAGCTCACAGCGGGCCCCGAACACCGGGGAGCTGTTTTTT
CATSSQRAPNTGELFF
>TRBV30|TRBD1|TRBJ1-5
TGTGCCTGGAGTGTAAACCAGGGGGGCAATCAGCCCCAGCATTTT
CAWSVNQGGNQPQHF
>TRBV27|NA|TRBJ2-1
TGTGCCAGCACCTCGTCCTACAATGAGCAGTTCTTC
CASTSSYNEQFF
>TRBV28|NA|TRBJ2-7
TGTGCCAGCAGCCCTAACTTCCTCTACGAGCAGTACTTC
CASSPNFLYEQYF
>TRBV13|NA|TRBJ2-3
TGTGCCAGCAGTCTGACAGGAGATACGCAGTATTTT
CASSLTGDTQYF
>TRBV11-2|NA|TRBJ2-5
TGTGCCAGCAGCTTACCAGGACAAGAGACCCAGTACTTC
CASSLPGQETQYF
>TRBV19|NA|TRBJ2-5
TGTGCCAGTAGTCCCTTCGCCAAGGAAGAGACCCAGTACTTC
CASSPFAKEETQYF